The T cell receptor (beta chain) described here comes from a study of blood T cell repertoires in COVID-19. For the study at large: Spain, Italy and the United States supplied samples that represented acute and convalescent COVID-19. PBMCs, B-cell-depleted T cells, or T cells provided the cDNA or gDNA that made up the material.

Per the original methods: Reference gene primer amplification gave nucleated cell count estimates. Assay: immunoSEQ multiplex PCR; the TCRdb copy retains only in-frame clones and omits some. The V and J calls and clone size were taken over from that table, and D and trimming were inferred from the DNA. Seen here are just over 150,000 clones, approximately 90% observed once, and the top ten hold approximately 2.3%. Germline V lookup: CDR1 SGHDT, CDR2 YYEEEE. Trimming left V 0 bases short and J 3 bases short, with 9 bases between. The CDR3 is made up of 15 amino acids. This TCR was sampled from a woman in her seventies with acute or convalescent COVID-19. The rearrangement joins TRBV5-6 to TRBJ2-2, with D possibly being TRBD2 (7 bases). Sequences were obtained from peripheral blood. Here the CDR3 DNA reads TGTGCCAGCAGCTTGGCCGGGGGGCACACCGGGGAGCTGTTTTTT. Translated: CASSLAGGHTGELFF.